This T cell receptor beta chain derives from a study of T cell responses to AZD1222 COVID-19 vaccine. The study, taken as a whole, reports: Across the whole spike, CD4 TCRs peaked at regions 160-218 and 743-854.

This CDR3 contains 14 residues. Germline values: CDR1 SGDLS, CDR2 YYNGEE. V was pared by 2 bases and J by 1 base, with 9 bases between. For this clone: Antigen specificity is unknown.

Some clones are missing from TCRdb's copy, which holds only in-frame ones; the method was immunoSEQ multiplex PCR. The table includes about 110,000 clones, less than 95% detected once. The sequence came from an adult who received the AZD1222 COVID-19 vaccine. Sequenced material: peripheral blood, taken 28 days after the second AZD1222 dose. The chain is built from TRBV9 and TRBJ1-1; D call uncertain. CDR3 in DNA: TGTGCCAGCAGCGTGTTTGGGGAGAACACTGAAGCTTTCTTT. As protein: CASSVFGENTEAFF.